This note documents a single TCR beta chain sequence. This receptor's antigen is unknown. No clone much larger than this one lies a single base away; base qualities are absent. The data stem from a study of siplizumab effects on memory and regulatory T cells (dated by TCRdb to about 2019). With regard to the full study: The study examined how the anti-CD2 antibody siplizumab affects alloreactive T-cell subsets in allogeneic mixed lymphocyte reactions built from human PBMCs.

Sorted unstimulated T cells and proliferating T cells recovered from mixed lymphocyte reactions were subjected to TCRbeta CDR3 sequencing. Fresh whole blood from approximately 9 HLA-typed healthy donors was used to isolate PBMCs. To map where alloreactive clones came from, CD4+ non-regulatory T cells in the unstimulated state were FACS-sorted. Study-wide findings and limitations: Sequences below about 10^-5 frequency were poorly captured, so only a minor fraction of alloreactive clones could be mapped to unstimulated subsets. Among mappable alloreactive CD4+ clones, an average Treg-derived fraction of roughly 71% was observed with siplizumab, compared with more than 25% in control reactions. Unstimulated naive T cells appeared more diverse than memory T cells, and naive cells seemed to contribute substantially to the alloresponse. The cumulative frequency of alloreactive sequences that could be traced back to unstimulated CD4+ memory T cells was significantly reduced by siplizumab. Whether proliferating Tregs from siplizumab cultures actually had suppressive function was not functionally confirmed. A naive or memory phenotype could not be assigned to roughly 75-95% of proliferating CD4+ or CD8+ clones.

Library preparation used the immunoSEQ multiplex PCR assay. Each sample had around 92,000 TCR templates assayed by the deep sequencing platform. Genomic DNA extracted from sorted T cells was used for TCRbeta CDR3 sequencing. Per the original workflow: The R programming language was used for clonal analysis of the TCRbeta CDR3 data. Comparing unstimulated samples against CFSE-low samples taken after the reaction was how alloreactive CD4+ and CD8+ clones were defined. Alloreactive CD4+ clones were assigned to regulatory or non-regulatory origin by matching sequences to sorted unstimulated Treg and non-Treg repertoires. TCRdb retrieved this table from immuneACCESS and kept in-frame rearrangements only. Not all clones are present; in checked studies, unresolved V genes account for under half, and no reason is known for the remainder. Clonal size and the V and J genes are those of that table, whereas D and trimming came from the DNA. This sample has around 100,000 clones in its table, and approximately 94% of those were observed once. The top ten constitute 1% to 1.5% of the sample.

V drops 2 bases and J drops 5 bases, leaving 15 bases in between. CDR1 and CDR2 were assigned from the germline V gene (reference sequence) as MNHEY and SMNVEV. The CDR3, from cysteine to phenylalanine, totals 15 residues. Only CDR3 DNA is held: 45 bases, read in frame from base 1. The clonotype originates from a human donor in good health. Source material: non-Treg CD4+ T cells sorted from blood. According to the study, the label for this sample's cell subset or site signals: FACS-sorted unstimulated CD4+ non-regulatory T cells. This chain is built from TRBV27 and TRBJ1-2, with the D gene not clear enough to name. CDR3 region: CASSLQADPWYGYTF. The DNA sequence is TGTGCCAGCAGTTTACAGGCGGACCCTTGGTATGGCTACACCTTC.